Ten or more counts support the clone carrying this TCR beta chain. CDR3 length equals 15 residues. In germline, CDR1 is SGHVS, CDR2 FNYEAQ. Unmatched junction bases numbered 6, after V lost 2 bases and J lost 7 bases. This sample stems from a study of T cells in Graves' hyperthyroidism and ophthalmopathy. It was RNA transcripts that yielded the amplified TCR beta CDR3 regions. HTBI primers drove first-round RT-PCR of the TCR CDR3. MiXCR, run by TCRdb on the multiplex PCR reads, gives a single entry per CDR3 protein. The sample includes under 350,000 distinct CDR3 sequences, 21% of them seen just once. The definition of stable Graves' hyperthyroidism was no ophthalmopathy progression within 18 months. The source of the PBMCs was less than 12 ml of fresh peripheral blood.

The sample taken for sequencing was blood. J is TRBJ2-7 and V is TRBV7-6; 12 bases are a match to TRBD1. The receptor was derived from a woman between 45 and 60 years old with Graves' hyperthyroidism. The CDR3 DNA follows: TGTGCCAGCAGCTTAAAGGGACAGGGGGCGGGTGAGCAGTACTTC. It translates to CASSLKGQGAGEQYF.